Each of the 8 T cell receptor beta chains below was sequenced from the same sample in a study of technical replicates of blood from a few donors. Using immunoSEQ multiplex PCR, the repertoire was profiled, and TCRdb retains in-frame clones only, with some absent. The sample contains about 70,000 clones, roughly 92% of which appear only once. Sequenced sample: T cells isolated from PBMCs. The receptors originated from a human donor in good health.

CDR3 DNA: TGCGCCAGCAGCCACCCCATTAGCGGCTCCAAAGCCCCCGAGCAGTACTTC. Translation gives CASSHPISGSKAPEQYF. The chain combines TRBV4-1 with TRBJ2-7; D may be TRBD2 (6 bases). From germline, CDR1 is MGHRA and CDR2 YSYEKL. The ends were cut back, 3 bases at V and 6 bases at J, with 24 bases in the middle. This CDR3 spans 17 amino acids.

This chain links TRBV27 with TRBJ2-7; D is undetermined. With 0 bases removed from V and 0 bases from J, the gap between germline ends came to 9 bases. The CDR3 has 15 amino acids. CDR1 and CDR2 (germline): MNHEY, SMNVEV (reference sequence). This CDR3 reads CASSLSGGSSYEQYF. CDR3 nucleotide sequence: TGTGCCAGCAGTTTATCTGGCGGTAGCTCCTACGAGCAGTACTTC.

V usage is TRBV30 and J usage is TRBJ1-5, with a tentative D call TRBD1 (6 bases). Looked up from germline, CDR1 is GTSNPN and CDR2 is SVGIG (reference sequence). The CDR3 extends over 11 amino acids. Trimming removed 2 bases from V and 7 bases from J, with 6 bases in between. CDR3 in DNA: TGTGCCTGGAGTACAGGGCAGCCCCAGCATTTT. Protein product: CAWSTGQPQHF.

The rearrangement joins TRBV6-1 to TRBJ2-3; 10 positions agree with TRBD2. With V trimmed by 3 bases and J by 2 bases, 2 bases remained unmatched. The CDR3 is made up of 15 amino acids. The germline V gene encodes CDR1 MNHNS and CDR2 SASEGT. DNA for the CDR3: TGTGCCAGCAGTGATACTAGCGGGAACACAGATACGCAGTATTTT. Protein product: CASSDTSGNTDTQYF.

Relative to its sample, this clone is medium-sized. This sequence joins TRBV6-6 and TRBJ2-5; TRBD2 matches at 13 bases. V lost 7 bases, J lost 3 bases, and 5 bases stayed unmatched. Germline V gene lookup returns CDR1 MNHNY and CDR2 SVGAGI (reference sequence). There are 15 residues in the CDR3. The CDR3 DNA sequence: TGTGCCAGCACTATGACTAGCGGGGGGAAAGAGACCCAGTACTTC. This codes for CASTMTSGGKETQYF.

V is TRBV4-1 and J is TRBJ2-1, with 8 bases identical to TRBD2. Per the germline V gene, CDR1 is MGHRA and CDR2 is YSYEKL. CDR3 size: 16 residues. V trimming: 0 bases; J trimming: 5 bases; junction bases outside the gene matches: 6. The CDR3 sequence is CASSQELAGVHNEQFF. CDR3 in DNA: TGCGCCAGCAGCCAAGAGCTAGCGGGTGTTCACAATGAGCAGTTCTTC.

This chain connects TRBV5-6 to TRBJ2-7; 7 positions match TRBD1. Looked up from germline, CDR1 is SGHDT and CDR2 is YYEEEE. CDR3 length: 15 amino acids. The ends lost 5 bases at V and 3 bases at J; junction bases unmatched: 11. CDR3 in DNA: TGTGCCAGCAGTTTGCCCCCGACAGGGAACTACGAGCAGTACTTC. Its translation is CASSLPPTGNYEQYF.

Here the CDR3 DNA reads TGTGCCAGCAGCTTAGGCCATGGGCGGGGGAACCCCGACACAGATACGCAGTATTTT. It codes for CASSLGHGRGNPDTDTQYF. The chain has TRBV11-3 and TRBJ2-3; 7 bases fit TRBD2. V shed 1 base, J shed 2 bases, and the junction held 15 bases outside the gene matches. Germline CDR1 reads SGHNT; CDR2 reads YENEEA. There are 19 residues in the CDR3.